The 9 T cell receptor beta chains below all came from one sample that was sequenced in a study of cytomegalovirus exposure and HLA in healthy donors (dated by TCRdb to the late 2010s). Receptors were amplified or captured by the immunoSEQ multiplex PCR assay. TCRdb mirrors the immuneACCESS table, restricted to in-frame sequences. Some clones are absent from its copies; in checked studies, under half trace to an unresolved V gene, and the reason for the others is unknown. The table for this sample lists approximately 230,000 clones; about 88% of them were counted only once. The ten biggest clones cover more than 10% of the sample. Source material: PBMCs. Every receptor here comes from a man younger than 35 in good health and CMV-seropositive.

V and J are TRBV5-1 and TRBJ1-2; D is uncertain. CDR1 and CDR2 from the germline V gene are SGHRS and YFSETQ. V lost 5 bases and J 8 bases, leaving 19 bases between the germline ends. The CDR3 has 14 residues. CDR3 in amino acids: CASSFQEGVWGYTF. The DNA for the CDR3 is TGCGCCAGCAGTTTTCAGGAGGGCGTATGGGGCTACACCTTC.

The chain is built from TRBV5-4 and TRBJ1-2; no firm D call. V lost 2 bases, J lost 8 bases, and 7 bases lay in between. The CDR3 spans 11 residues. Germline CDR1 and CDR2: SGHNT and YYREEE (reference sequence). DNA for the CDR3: TGTGCCAGCAGCTTTTCCACGGGCTACACCTTC. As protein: CASSFSTGYTF.

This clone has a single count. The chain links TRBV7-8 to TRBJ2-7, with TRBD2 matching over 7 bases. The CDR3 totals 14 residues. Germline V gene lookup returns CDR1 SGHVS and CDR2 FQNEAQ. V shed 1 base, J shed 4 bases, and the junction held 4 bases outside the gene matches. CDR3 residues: CASSLVPSGYEQYF. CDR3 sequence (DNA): TGTGCCAGCAGCTTAGTACCTAGCGGTTACGAGCAGTACTTC.

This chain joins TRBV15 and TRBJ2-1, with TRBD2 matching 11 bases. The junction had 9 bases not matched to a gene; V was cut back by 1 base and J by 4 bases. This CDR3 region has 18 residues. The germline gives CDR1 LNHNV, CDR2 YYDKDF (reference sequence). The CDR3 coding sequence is TGTGCCACCAGCAGAGGGCTGAGACTAGCGGGGAAATACAATGAGCAGTTCTTC. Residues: CATSRGLRLAGKYNEQFF.

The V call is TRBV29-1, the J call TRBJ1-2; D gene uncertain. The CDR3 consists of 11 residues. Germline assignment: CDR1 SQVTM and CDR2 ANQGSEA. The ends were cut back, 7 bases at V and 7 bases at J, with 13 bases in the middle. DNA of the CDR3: TGCAGCGCGGAAGGGCTCAGTGGCTACACCTTC. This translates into CSAEGLSGYTF.

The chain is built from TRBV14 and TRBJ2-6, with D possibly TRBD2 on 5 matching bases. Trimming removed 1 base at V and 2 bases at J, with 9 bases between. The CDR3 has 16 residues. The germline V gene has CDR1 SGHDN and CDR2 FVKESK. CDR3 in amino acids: CASSQVGVPGANVLTF. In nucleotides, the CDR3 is TGTGCCAGCAGCCAAGTCGGGGTTCCTGGGGCCAACGTCCTGACTTTC.

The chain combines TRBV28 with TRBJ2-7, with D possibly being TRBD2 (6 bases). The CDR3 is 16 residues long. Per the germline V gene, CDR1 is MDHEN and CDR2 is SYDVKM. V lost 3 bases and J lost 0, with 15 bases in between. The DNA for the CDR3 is TGTGCCAGCAGTTTTGGGCGGGACTTTCCCTCCTACGAGCAGTACTTC. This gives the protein CASSFGRDFPSYEQYF.

The DNA for the CDR3 is TGTGCCAGCAGTCACCCAGGGGACTATGGCTACACCTTC. As protein: CASSHPGDYGYTF. The chain carries TRBV27 and TRBJ1-2; weak D call: TRBD1 (6 bases). The CDR3 runs 13 residues. Germline assignment: CDR1 MNHEY and CDR2 SMNVEV (reference sequence). V was clipped by 5 bases and J by 3 bases, with 10 bases between them.

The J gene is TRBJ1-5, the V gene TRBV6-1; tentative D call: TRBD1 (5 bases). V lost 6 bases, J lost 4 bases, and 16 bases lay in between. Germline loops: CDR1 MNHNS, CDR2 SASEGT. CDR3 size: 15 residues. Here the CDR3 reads CASRGGSGDNQPQHF. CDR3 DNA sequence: TGTGCCAGCAGGGGGGGGTCAGGCGATAATCAGCCCCAGCATTTT.